These T cell receptor beta chains were read from a single sample in a study of cytomegalovirus exposure and HLA in healthy donors. Data came from immunoSEQ multiplex PCR; TCRdb stores just in-frame clones and leaves some out. The table shows 84,000 or so clones, with more than 65% occurring only once. The sample taken for sequencing was PBMCs. These receptor sequences come from a man between 25 and 39 years old in good health and CMV-seronegative. CDR3s include the opening cysteine and the closing phenylalanine or tryptophan. A D gene is named only where the DNA matches it firmly. Clone size appears in some rows only: once, few, many, or a class for an expanded clone.

J gene: TRBJ1-2
V gene: TRBV7-8
clone size: -
D gene: TRBD1
CDR3 protein: CASSPQRPGQGSRYGYTF
CDR3 DNA: TGTGCCAGCAGCCCACAAAGACCGGGACAGGGGTCTCGGTATGGCTACACCTTC

J gene: TRBJ1-1
V gene: TRBV27
clone size: -
D gene: -
CDR3 protein: CASQLNGALPLSF
CDR3 DNA: TGTGCCAGCCAGCTCAATGGGGCTCTCCCCCTTTCGTTT

J gene: TRBJ2-4
V gene: TRBV5-4
clone size: -
D gene: TRBD2
CDR3 protein: CASSFPSGGIAKNIQYF
CDR3 DNA: TGTGCCAGCAGCTTTCCTAGCGGGGGGATAGCCAAAAACATTCAGTACTTC

J gene: TRBJ1-5
V gene: TRBV28
clone size: -
D gene: TRBD1
CDR3 protein: CASRGFRGQRQPQHF
CDR3 DNA: TGTGCCAGCAGAGGATTCAGGGGGCAGAGGCAGCCCCAGCATTTT

J gene: TRBJ2-3
V gene: TRBV5-1
clone size: -
D gene: -
CDR3 protein: CASSLWGSLTDTQYF
CDR3 DNA: TGCGCCAGCAGCTTGTGGGGCAGTCTCACAGATACGCAGTATTTT

J gene: TRBJ2-5
V gene: TRBV5-6
clone size: once
D gene: -
CDR3 protein: CASSPIPGQLQETQYF
CDR3 DNA: TGTGCCAGCAGCCCTATCCCGGGACAACTTCAAGAGACCCAGTACTTC

J gene: TRBJ2-3
V gene: TRBV7-6
clone size: -
D gene: TRBD1
CDR3 protein: CASSLEGRGRTDTQYF
CDR3 DNA: TGTGCCAGCAGCTTAGAAGGCAGGGGGCGCACAGATACGCAGTATTTT

J gene: TRBJ1-2
V gene: TRBV5-1
clone size: -
D gene: TRBD1
CDR3 protein: CASSSTGTETEGNGYTF
CDR3 DNA: TGCGCCAGCAGCTCCACCGGGACAGAAACCGAAGGCAATGGCTACACCTTC

J gene: TRBJ1-5
V gene: TRBV10-3
clone size: -
D gene: -
CDR3 protein: CAISEGEYSNQPQHF
CDR3 DNA: TGTGCCATCAGTGAAGGAGAGTATAGCAATCAGCCCCAGCATTTT

J gene: TRBJ1-1
V gene: TRBV4-2
clone size: -
D gene: -
CDR3 protein: CASSRRVLMNTEAFF
CDR3 DNA: TGTGCCAGCAGCCGGAGGGTACTCATGAACACTGAAGCTTTCTTT